Presented here are 13 T cell receptor beta chains from one specimen sequenced in a study of regulatory T cells. Whole-study results and caveats: Hydrophobic residues at CDR3 positions 6 and 7 were enriched in conventional CD4+ T cells of CD3G-deficient patients.

The PCR used 52 TRBV and 13 TRBJ primers. Profiling relied on immunoSEQ multiplex PCR, and the TCRdb table lists in-frame clones only, not all of them. The table has over 25,000 clones, around 90% seen once. Their target antigens are unknown. Sequencing was done on a sample of conventional CD4+ T cells sorted from blood. These receptors were taken from a person between 18 and 35 years old with CD3G deficiency.

CDR3 loop: CASSPGIPPRALHF. The DNA of the CDR3 is TGTGCCAGCAGCCCGGGGATTCCACCCCGGGCCCTCCACTTT. The V call is TRBV27, the J call TRBJ1-6, with D unresolved. V was trimmed by 6 bases and J by 14 bases, leaving 20 bases between them. Germline CDR1 reads MNHEY; CDR2 reads SMNVEV (reference sequence). This CDR3 has 14 amino acids.

The rearrangement links TRBV28 to TRBJ1-4, with D perhaps matching TRBD1 (6 bases). Germline lookup yields CDR1 MDHEN and CDR2 SYDVKM. The CDR3 length is 16 residues. Trimming shortened V by 5 bases and J by 7 bases, and 20 bases separated the two germline ends. CDR3 sequence reads: CASSRQSGELGEKLFF. CDR3 nucleotides: TGTGCCAGCAGTCGTCAATCAGGGGAGTTGGGTGAAAAACTGTTTTTT.

The V gene is TRBV6-1, the J gene TRBJ1-1; unclear D gene. This CDR3 is built from 14 residues. Germline V gene sequence: CDR1 MNHNS, CDR2 SASEGT. The V end was cut by 6 bases, the J end by 2 bases, with 13 bases between. The CDR3 sequence is CASRDLTANTEAFF. The CDR3 nucleotides read TGTGCCAGCAGGGACCTCACTGCTAACACTGAAGCTTTCTTT.

The chain uses TRBV7-9 and TRBJ2-2; D possibly matches TRBD1 or TRBD2 (5 bases each). V lost 5 bases to trimming and J lost 4 bases, with 8 bases between them. The CDR3 totals 13 residues. CDR1 is SEHNR, CDR2 FQNEAQ, per germline (reference sequence). CDR3 in amino acids: CASSRGSTGELFF. The DNA for the CDR3 is TGTGCCAGCAGCCGGGGCAGCACCGGGGAGCTGTTTTTT.

This clone occurred a few times. CDR3 sequence: CASRGLDGYTF. As DNA, the CDR3 is TGTGCCAGCAGGGGACTGGATGGCTACACCTTC. V and J are TRBV6-1 and TRBJ1-2; a possible D gene is TRBD1 (5 bases). Germline V gives CDR1 MNHNS, CDR2 SASEGT. The CDR3 has 11 amino acids. V lost 6 bases and J lost 6, with 8 bases in between.

The rearrangement links TRBV19 to TRBJ1-2; the D is unclear. There are 12 residues in the CDR3. Germline V gives CDR1 LNHDA, CDR2 SQIVND (reference sequence). The germline V and J ends were trimmed by 6 bases and 8 bases, with 13 bases remaining between them. The CDR3 loop reads CASSPRGGGYTF. In DNA form, the CDR3 reads TGTGCCAGTAGCCCACGTGGTGGGGGCTACACCTTC. Full variable domain (rest looked up from reference TRBV19 and TRBJ1-2): DGGITQSPKYLFRKEGQNVTLSCEQNLNHDAMYWYRQDPGQGLRLIYYSQIVNDFQKGDIAEGYSVSREKKESFPLTVTSAQKNPTAFYLCASSPRGGGYTFGSGTRLTVV.

The chain uses TRBV7-6 and TRBJ1-3; D is unclear. The CDR3 covers 15 residues. V was shortened by 1 base and J by 0 bases, with 7 bases between the two germline ends. Germline CDR1 reads SGHVS; CDR2 reads FNYEAQ. In DNA, the CDR3 is TGTGCCAGCAGCTTAGATATATTCTCTGGAAACACCATATATTTT. Protein sequence: CASSLDIFSGNTIYF.

The chain employs TRBV7-9 and TRBJ2-1, with 8 bases fitting TRBD2. Per the germline V gene, CDR1 is SEHNR and CDR2 is FQNEAQ (reference sequence). J was trimmed by 11 bases and V by 2 bases; bases with no gene match: 2. The CDR3 runs to 12 residues. The chain's CDR3 is CASSLTSGKQFF. The CDR3 nucleotides are TGTGCCAGCAGCTTAACTAGCGGAAAGCAGTTCTTC. The variable domain in full, with the rest retrieved from reference TRBV7-9 and TRBJ2-1, is DTGVSQNPRHKITKRGQNVTFRCDPISEHNRLYWYRQTLGQGPEFLTYFQNEAQLEKSRLLSDRFSAERPKGSFSTLEIQRTEQGDSAMYLCASSLTSGKQFFGPGTRLTVL.

V is TRBV7-9 and J is TRBJ1-1, with 9 bases identical to TRBD1. Germline V gives CDR1 SEHNR, CDR2 FQNEAQ (reference sequence). The CDR3 consists of 16 residues. The V gene end was trimmed by 6 bases and the J gene end by 8 bases; junction bases not matched to a gene: 16. The CDR3: CASRTQYGTGIIEAFF. The CDR3 DNA sequence: TGTGCCAGCAGGACCCAGTACGGGACAGGGATTATCGAAGCTTTCTTT.

The rearrangement uses TRBV7-2 and TRBJ1-6, with D unclear. This CDR3 spans 14 amino acids. Trimming cost V 5 bases and J 11 bases, with 16 bases left between them. Per the germline V gene, CDR1 is SGHTA and CDR2 is FQGNSA. The CDR3: CASSAYPRLTPLHF. The CDR3 coding sequence is TGTGCCAGCAGCGCATACCCTAGACTTACACCCCTCCACTTT.

The genes are TRBV6-1 and TRBJ2-7; D remains ambiguous. The germline V gene encodes CDR1 MNHNS and CDR2 SASEGT. The CDR3 loop spans 13 amino acids. Trimming pared 7 bases from V and 0 bases from J, leaving 10 bases between. CDR3 sequence: CASKTVSSYEQYF. Here the CDR3 DNA reads TGTGCCAGCAAGACGGTTAGCTCCTACGAGCAGTACTTC.

This chain uses TRBV7-9 with TRBJ2-2; no definite D call. CDR1 SEHNR and CDR2 FQNEAQ come from the germline V gene (reference sequence). V lost 1 base, J lost 4 bases, and 7 bases lay in between. The CDR3 contains 14 residues. The CDR3, as DNA: TGTGCCAGCAGCTTAGACAGACCCACCGGGGAGCTGTTTTTT. Translation gives CASSLDRPTGELFF.

The CDR3 bases are TGTGCCAGCAGCTTAGGGTTAGGGCAGCCGAACACTGAAGCTTTCTTT. Translation gives CASSLGLGQPNTEAFF. The V and J genes are TRBV11-2 and TRBJ1-1; unclear D gene. The CDR3 is made up of 16 amino acids. Germline V CDR1 and CDR2: SGHAT, FQNNGV. V was pared by 1 base and J by 1 base, with 13 bases between.